The TCR beta chain described here comes from a study of shared clonotypes between healthy human individuals. This clone was detected a few times. Its specificity is not known. Other DNA sequences from this sample encode an identical CDR3 as well. Caucasian adults residing in Nashville, Tennessee made up all the donors. Original data processing: For the immunoSEQ data, sequences were junction-only without quality scores, so filtering differed. Profiled with immunoSEQ multiplex PCR; TCRdb holds only in-frame clones, not every one. That table furnishes V, J and clone size, whereas the DNA furnished D and trimming. The sample gives under 600,000 clones, nearly 80% of which show up once; around 12% is in the top ten. Findings of the study overall: Donor scarcity curtailed the genetic and exposure-history diversity represented herein.

The ends were cut back, 0 bases at V and 3 bases at J, with 7 bases in the middle. The CDR3 sequence is 14 residues long. Per the germline V gene, CDR1 is SGDLS and CDR2 is YYNGEE. The clonotype originates from a middle-aged woman in good health. Some clones in this sample may be carry-over from other donors' samples. Sample: PBMCs. V gene TRBV9 combines with J gene TRBJ1-5; TRBD1 might be the D (6 bases). The CDR3 bases are TGTGCCAGCAGCGTAGGGACAGCCAATCAGCCCCAGCATTTT. This gives the protein CASSVGTANQPQHF.